These T cell receptor beta chains were read from a single sample in a study of blood T cell repertoires in COVID-19. The method was immunoSEQ multiplex PCR; TCRdb's version includes in-frame clones alone and lacks a portion of them. Among fewer than 140,000 clones, 71% were seen once, and the ten largest hold around 0.92%. The sample consisted of peripheral blood. All receptors come from a human donor with acute or convalescent COVID-19. The donor label of this sample is uncertain. The CDR3 runs from the conserved cysteine through the conserved F or W. The D gene is left open where the match is weak. Clone size is given for some rows only: seen once, a few or many times, or a class if the clone is expanded.

TRBJ2-4 | TRBD1 | TRBV12-5 | - | 15 | CASGSRVGTDNIQYF | TGTGCTAGTGGTTCAAGAGTCGGGACAGACAACATTCAGTACTTC
TRBJ2-6 | TRBD1 | TRBV27 | - | 18 | CASSLWQGAHSGANVLTF | TGTGCCAGCAGTTTATGGCAGGGGGCCCACTCTGGGGCCAACGTCCTGACTTTC
TRBJ1-2 | - | TRBV3-1/TRBV3-2 | - | 14 | CASSQDWTGVGYTF | TGTGCCAGCAGCCAAGATTGGACCGGGGTTGGCTACACCTTC
TRBJ2-5 | - | TRBV2 | - | 14 | CASSEPRRQETQYF | TGTGCCAGCAGTGAACCGAGGAGACAAGAGACCCAGTACTTC
TRBJ1-1 | - | TRBV19 | - | 13 | CASSATVNTEAFF | TGTGCCAGTAGCGCAACAGTGAACACTGAAGCTTTCTTT
TRBJ2-3 | - | TRBV7-3 | - | 13 | CASSLRERDTQYF | TGTGCCAGCAGCTTAAGAGAGAGGGATACGCAGTATTTT
TRBJ1-1 | TRBD1 | TRBV5-1 | - | 13 | CASSRQGHTEAFF | TGCGCCAGCAGCCGACAGGGGCACACTGAAGCTTTCTTT
TRBJ1-2 | - | TRBV24-1 | - | 12 | CATSDWDTGYTF | TGTGCCACCAGTGATTGGGACACGGGCTACACCTTC
TRBJ1-2 | TRBD1 | TRBV13 | - | 15 | CASSLDRGLDYGYTF | TGTGCCAGCAGCTTGGACAGGGGGCTGGACTATGGCTACACCTTC
TRBJ2-3 | TRBD2 | TRBV7-8 | - | 16 | CASSYALGTSGGTQYF | TGTGCCAGCAGCTACGCCCTTGGGACTAGCGGGGGGACGCAGTATTTT
TRBJ1-1 | - | TRBV28 | - | 13 | CASSFRGGTEAFF | TGTGCCAGCAGTTTTCGCGGGGGCACTGAAGCTTTCTTT
TRBJ1-1 | - | TRBV5-1 | - | 14 | CASSLNILNTEAFF | TGCGCCAGCAGCTTGAACATCCTGAACACTGAAGCTTTCTTT
TRBJ1-2 | - | TRBV30 | - | 13 | CAWSVDRTYGYTF | TGTGCCTGGAGTGTTGACAGGACCTATGGCTACACCTTC
TRBJ1-3 | TRBD1 | TRBV7-8 | few | 16 | CASSFEGQFSGNTIYF | TGTGCCAGCAGCTTTGAGGGACAGTTCTCTGGAAACACCATATATTTT
TRBJ1-6 | TRBD1 | TRBV27 | - | 15 | CASSPGTGLSSPLHF | TGTGCCAGCAGCCCAGGGACAGGGCTCTCTTCACCCCTCCACTTT
TRBJ2-5 | - | TRBV19 | once | 13 | CASTTRGKETQYF | TGTGCCAGTACAACCAGGGGAAAAGAGACCCAGTACTTC
TRBJ2-3 | - | TRBV5-1 | - | 14 | CASRIGGARDTQYF | TGCGCCAGCAGAATTGGGGGGGCTAGAGATACGCAGTATTTT
TRBJ2-1 | TRBD2 | TRBV6-1 | - | 15 | CASSEERGGYNEQFF | TGTGCCAGCAGTGAAGAGCGGGGGGGCTACAATGAGCAGTTCTTC
TRBJ1-2 | - | TRBV28 | - | 11 | CASSDSYGYTF | TGTGCCAGCAGTGACAGCTATGGCTACACCTTC
TRBJ1-4 | - | TRBV4-1 | once | 20 | CASSPRIEPTSPSLPGKLFF | TGCGCCAGCAGCCCCCGTATCGAGCCCACGAGCCCGAGTTTACCAGGAAAACTGTTTTTT
TRBJ2-1 | - | TRBV18 | - | 15 | CASSPLPPPGNEQFF | TGTGCCAGCTCACCGCTACCTCCTCCGGGGAATGAGCAGTTCTTC
TRBJ2-5 | - | TRBV13 | - | 15 | CASSLGGALRETQYF | TGTGCCAGCAGCTTAGGGGGGGCCTTGCGAGAGACCCAGTACTTC
TRBJ1-4 | TRBD1 | TRBV5-5 | - | 15 | CASSSEGQPNEKLFF | TGTGCCAGCAGCTCTGAGGGACAGCCTAATGAAAAACTGTTTTTT
TRBJ2-1 | - | TRBV7-2 | - | 14 | CASSSGRGYNEQFF | TGTGCCAGCAGCTCCGGTCGGGGGTACAATGAGCAGTTCTTC
TRBJ1-2 | - | TRBV6-5 | - | 13 | CASSLRGNYGYTF | TGTGCCAGCAGTCTTCGGGGGAACTATGGCTACACCTTC
TRBJ2-1 | - | TRBV29-1 | - | 12 | CSVRFTGNEQFF | TGCAGCGTTAGGTTCACGGGGAATGAGCAGTTCTTC
TRBJ2-1 | TRBD2 | TRBV18 | few | 17 | CASSPLQGAGGRNEQFF | TGTGCCAGCTCACCCCTCCAAGGAGCGGGGGGGCGGAATGAGCAGTTCTTC
TRBJ1-1 | - | TRBV2 | - | 14 | CASSFQGGETEAFF | TGTGCCAGCAGCTTTCAGGGAGGTGAAACTGAAGCTTTCTTT
TRBJ2-4 | TRBD1 | TRBV7-2 | - | 16 | CASSEDRGLAKNIQYF | TGTGCCAGCAGCGAAGACAGGGGACTAGCCAAAAACATTCAGTACTTC
TRBJ1-6 | - | TRBV19 | - | 14 | CASSTLGVNSPLHF | TGTGCCAGTAGTACTTTAGGGGTTAATTCACCCCTCCACTTT
TRBJ2-1 | - | TRBV18 | - | 14 | CASSPPSLQHQQFF | TGTGCCAGCTCACCACCGTCCCTGCAACACCAGCAGTTCTTC